The source of this T cell receptor beta chain is a study of OX40 agonist ivuxolimab in advanced cancers. Study as a whole: Among those treated, three patients had partial responses, one with hepatocellular carcinoma and two with cutaneous melanoma.

The germline V gene encodes CDR1 SNHLY and CDR2 FYNNEI. The CDR3 spans 13 residues. Deletions cut 4 bases from V and 8 bases from J, with 14 bases between. The table came from immunoSEQ multiplex PCR; TCRdb's copy has only in-frame clones and leaves some out. The profile covers about 86,000 clones, with about 90% appearing a single time and roughly 9.4% taken by the ten largest. The chain has TRBV2 and TRBJ1-2; D gene ambiguous. The material was CD4+ or CD8+ T cells sorted from blood, obtained in a trial of the OX40 agonist ivuxolimab. The clonotype was recovered from an adult with an advanced solid tumor such as melanoma, head and neck, liver or kidney cancer. The CDR3 bases are TGTGCCAGCAGTGCCGAGACACGGGTGGGCTACACCTTC. Protein product: CASSAETRVGYTF.